The 21 T cell receptor beta chains below were found in one sample sequenced in a study of beta chain features in type 1 diabetes. The authors reverse transcribed all of the isolated RNA, so sequencing captured expressed TCRB transcripts. The assay was immunoSEQ multiplex PCR, and TCRdb's table has in-frame clones only and misses some. The sample yields under 450,000 clones, approximately 15% seen once. Specimen: naive CD4+ T cells from blood. Receptors were obtained from a man aged 30 to 45 in good health.

This clone showed up just a few times. The chain couples TRBV4-3 to TRBJ2-3; possible D gene TRBD2, 5 bases. The ends were cut back, 3 bases at V and 4 bases at J, with 14 bases in the middle. Germline V gene data show CDR1 as LGHNA and CDR2 as YSLEER. This CDR3 is built from 15 residues. CDR3 nucleotide sequence: TGCGCCAGCAGCCAGTACACTGGGAGCTCAGATACGCAGTATTTT. Protein sequence: CASSQYTGSSDTQYF.

This clone was seen more than once but under ten times. This rearrangement joins TRBV7-2 to TRBJ2-7, with D possibly matching TRBD1 (6 bases). Germline V gives CDR1 SGHTA, CDR2 FQGNSA. V shed 4 bases and J shed 6 bases, with 16 bases lying between them. The CDR3 is 14 amino acids. The CDR3 bases are TGTGCCAGCAGCTCAGACAGGACCCCGGGCGAGCAGTACGTC. Its protein is CASSSDRTPGEQYV.

The chain employs TRBV7-2 and TRBJ2-7; 9 bases are shared with TRBD2. Germline-derived CDR1 and CDR2 are SGHTA and FQGNSA. CDR3 length equals 15 residues. V lost 2 bases, J lost 5 bases, and 7 bases stayed unmatched. The CDR3 reads CASSLRFLAGNEQYF. The CDR3 DNA reads as TGTGCCAGCAGCTTAAGGTTCCTAGCGGGGAACGAGCAGTACTTC.

This clone was found a few times. This rearrangement joins TRBV23-1 to TRBJ2-5; 7 nucleotides match TRBD1. TRBV23-1 is an open reading frame, and its role is uncertain. This CDR3 has 13 residues. V shed 4 bases, J shed 8 bases, and the junction held 7 bases outside the gene matches. The CDR3 protein is CASSRAGGITQYF. For the CDR3, the DNA is TGCGCCAGCAGTCGTGCAGGGGGTATTACCCAGTACTTC.

The chain joins TRBV5-1 to TRBJ2-7; D is ambiguous. The CDR3 is made up of 13 amino acids. Germline V lookup: CDR1 SGHRS, CDR2 YFSETQ. Trimming pared 0 bases from V and 3 bases from J, leaving 7 bases between. The CDR3 coding sequence is TGCGCCAGCAGCTTGGAAAGTGGCTACGAGCAGTACTTC. Amino acids: CASSLESGYEQYF.

The genes are TRBV9 and TRBJ1-6; D uncertain. Trimming left V 7 bases short and J 5 bases short, with 13 bases between. This CDR3 spans 14 amino acids. CDR1 is SGDLS and CDR2 is YYNGEE in the germline V gene. The DNA of the CDR3 is TGTGCCAGCGCCGCGACACCGAATAATTCACCCCTCCACTTT. It yields the protein CASAATPNNSPLHF.

The chain joins TRBV5-4 to TRBJ2-2, with TRBD1 identical over 9 bases. The CDR3 spans 16 residues. CDR1 is SGHNT, CDR2 YYREEE, per germline (reference sequence). The V and J ends lost 4 bases and 8 bases, in that order; junction bases with no gene match: 12. This chain's CDR3 is CASSGSLQGARGELFF. In DNA, the CDR3 is TGTGCCAGCAGCGGATCCCTACAGGGGGCTAGGGGGGAGCTGTTTTTT.

This clone was counted a few times. The same CDR3 can be traced to other DNA sequences in this sample. The V and J genes are TRBV5-1 and TRBJ2-2; no reliable D call. Trimming left V 0 bases short and J 7 bases short, with 4 bases between. The CDR3 sequence is 12 residues long. Germline CDR1 reads SGHRS; CDR2 reads YFSETQ. The CDR3 nucleotides are TGCGCCAGCAGCTTGGAGGGCGGGGAGCTGTTTTTT. Translation gives CASSLEGGELFF. The variable domain in full, completed from reference TRBV5-1 and TRBJ2-2, reads KAGVTQTPRYLIKTRGQQVTLSCSPISGHRSVSWYQQTPGQGLQFLFEYFSETQRNKGNFPGRFSGRQFSNSRSEMNVSTLELGDSALYLCASSLEGGELFFGEGSRLTVL.

This clone has just one count. The V call is TRBV9, the J call TRBJ2-2; D possibly corresponds to TRBD2 (5 bases). CDR3 length equals 16 residues. V lost 6 bases and J lost 4, with 19 bases in between. CDR1 is SGDLS and CDR2 is YYNGEE in the germline V gene. CDR3 coding DNA: TGTGCCAGCATCCCACCCCACGGGAAGGCCACCGGGGAGCTGTTTTTT. Its protein product is CASIPPHGKATGELFF.

A note on this clone: Different DNA sequences within this sample yield the same CDR3. The rearrangement uses TRBV7-2 and TRBJ2-6, with D possibly called TRBD1 or TRBD2 (5 bases each). Germline V gives CDR1 SGHTA, CDR2 FQGNSA. The CDR3 has 15 residues. Trimming removed 5 bases from V and 1 base from J, with 9 bases in between. This CDR3 is CASSLEGSGANVLTF. The CDR3 DNA reads TGTGCCAGCAGCCTAGAGGGGTCTGGGGCCAACGTCCTGACTTTC.

This sequence joins TRBV7-2 and TRBJ2-7, with 12 bases aligning to TRBD2. This CDR3 is built from 14 residues. Germline V gene data show CDR1 as SGHTA and CDR2 as FQGNSA. V lost 5 bases and J lost 6; bases outside the gene matches: 5. The CDR3 nucleotides read TGTGCCAGCAGCCAAGGACTAGCGGGGAGCGAGCAGTACTTC. This encodes CASSQGLAGSEQYF.

The V and J genes are TRBV2 and TRBJ2-4, with 7 bases lining up with TRBD2. Germline V gene lookup returns CDR1 SNHLY and CDR2 FYNNEI. There are 13 residues in the CDR3. J gave up 3 bases and V 7 bases, and 3 bases lay outside the gene matches. CDR3 residues: CASTGTIKNIQYF. DNA for the CDR3: TGTGCCAGCACCGGGACTATCAAAAACATTCAGTACTTC.

This clone came up a few times. The chain combines TRBV25-1 with TRBJ2-3, with TRBD1 as a possible D gene (6 bases). This CDR3 region has 13 residues. The germline V and J ends were trimmed by 3 bases and 4 bases, with 8 bases remaining between them. Germline assignment: CDR1 MGHDK and CDR2 SYGVNS. The CDR3: CASSEPGADTQYF. The CDR3 region has the DNA TGTGCCAGCAGTGAGCCAGGGGCAGATACGCAGTATTTT. Using reference TRBV25-1 and TRBJ2-3 for the parts outside the CDR3, the full variable domain is EADIYQTPRYLVIGTGKKITLECSQTMGHDKMYWYQQDPGMELHLIHYSYGVNSTEKGDLSSESTVSRIRTEHFPLTLESARPSHTSQYLCASSEPGADTQYFGPGTRLTVL.

In the case of this clone: At the DNA level, this CDR3 is encoded by other sequences in the same sample as well. V and J are TRBV5-1 and TRBJ2-3; D remains ambiguous. The CDR3 loop spans 14 amino acids. Trimming took 0 bases from V and 1 from J, leaving 6 bases between them. Germline V gene sequence: CDR1 SGHRS, CDR2 YFSETQ. CDR3 DNA: TGCGCCAGCAGCTTGGCGACCCGCACAGATACGCAGTATTTT. This codes for CASSLATRTDTQYF.

This clone was picked up a small number of times. The chain combines TRBV2 with TRBJ2-7; D is ambiguous. The germline V and J ends were trimmed by 4 bases and 4 bases, with 14 bases remaining between them. Germline V gene sequence: CDR1 SNHLY, CDR2 FYNNEI. The CDR3 covers 14 residues. The CDR3 loop reads CASSGPSSLYEQYV. Written as DNA, the CDR3 is TGTGCCAGCAGTGGACCGTCTTCCCTTTACGAGCAGTACGTC.

This sequence joins TRBV5-4 and TRBJ2-5, with 10 nucleotides matching TRBD2. The junction had 2 bases not matched to a gene; V was cut back by 0 bases and J by 3 bases. Germline V lookup: CDR1 SGHNT, CDR2 YYREEE (reference sequence). The CDR3 consists of 15 residues. The CDR3 reads CASSLGGLAKETQYF. The DNA for the CDR3 is TGTGCCAGCAGCTTGGGGGGACTAGCGAAAGAGACCCAGTACTTC.

The rearrangement links TRBV4-1 to TRBJ1-6; D is unclear. The V end lost 0 bases, the J end lost 1 base, and 10 bases lay between the germline ends. The CDR3 totals 17 residues. Germline V gene data show CDR1 as MGHRA and CDR2 as YSYEKL. Here the CDR3 DNA reads TGCGCCAGCAGCCAAGATCTTGCTATGTCCTATAATTCACCCCTCCACTTT. Amino acids: CASSQDLAMSYNSPLHF.

The chain is built from TRBV7-9 and TRBJ1-4, with TRBD1 matching 7 bases. CDR3 length: 16 residues. The junction had 9 bases not matched to a gene; V was cut back by 1 base and J by 7 bases. Germline loops: CDR1 SEHNR, CDR2 FQNEAQ (reference sequence). CDR3 region: CASSLGRRGRGEKLFF. The CDR3 DNA sequence: TGTGCCAGCAGCTTAGGAAGGAGGGGGCGCGGTGAAAAACTGTTTTTT.

This clone was seen only a few times. The J gene is TRBJ2-2, the V gene TRBV5-1, with 8 positions matching TRBD2. V lost 5 bases, J lost 1 base, and 4 bases stayed unmatched. This CDR3 is 15 amino acids long. CDR1 SGHRS and CDR2 YFSETQ come from the germline V gene. CDR3 bases: TGCGCCAGCAGAATAGCGGGACTGAACACCGGGGAGCTGTTTTTT. Residues: CASRIAGLNTGELFF.

This clone showed up just a few times. The chain recombines TRBV30 with TRBJ2-1; TRBD2 matches 10 bases. The CDR3 runs to 16 residues. Germline CDR1 reads GTSNPN; CDR2 reads SVGIG (reference sequence). V shed 3 bases and J 10 bases; nucleotides not matched to a gene: 15. The DNA for the CDR3 is TGTGCCTGGAGCCCCGGGGCTAGCGGGAGAAAAGGGGAGCAGTTCTTC. Translating it yields CAWSPGASGRKGEQFF.

The CDR3 here is CASSHGQGARTKNIQYF. The CDR3 DNA reads TGTGCCAGCAGCCATGGACAGGGGGCAAGGACCAAAAACATTCAGTACTTC. This chain joins TRBV7-9 and TRBJ2-4; 11 positions match TRBD1. Trimming cost V 5 bases and J 2 bases; bases outside gene matches: 8. The germline CDR1 and CDR2 sequences are SEHNR and FQNEAQ (reference sequence). The CDR3 covers 17 residues.